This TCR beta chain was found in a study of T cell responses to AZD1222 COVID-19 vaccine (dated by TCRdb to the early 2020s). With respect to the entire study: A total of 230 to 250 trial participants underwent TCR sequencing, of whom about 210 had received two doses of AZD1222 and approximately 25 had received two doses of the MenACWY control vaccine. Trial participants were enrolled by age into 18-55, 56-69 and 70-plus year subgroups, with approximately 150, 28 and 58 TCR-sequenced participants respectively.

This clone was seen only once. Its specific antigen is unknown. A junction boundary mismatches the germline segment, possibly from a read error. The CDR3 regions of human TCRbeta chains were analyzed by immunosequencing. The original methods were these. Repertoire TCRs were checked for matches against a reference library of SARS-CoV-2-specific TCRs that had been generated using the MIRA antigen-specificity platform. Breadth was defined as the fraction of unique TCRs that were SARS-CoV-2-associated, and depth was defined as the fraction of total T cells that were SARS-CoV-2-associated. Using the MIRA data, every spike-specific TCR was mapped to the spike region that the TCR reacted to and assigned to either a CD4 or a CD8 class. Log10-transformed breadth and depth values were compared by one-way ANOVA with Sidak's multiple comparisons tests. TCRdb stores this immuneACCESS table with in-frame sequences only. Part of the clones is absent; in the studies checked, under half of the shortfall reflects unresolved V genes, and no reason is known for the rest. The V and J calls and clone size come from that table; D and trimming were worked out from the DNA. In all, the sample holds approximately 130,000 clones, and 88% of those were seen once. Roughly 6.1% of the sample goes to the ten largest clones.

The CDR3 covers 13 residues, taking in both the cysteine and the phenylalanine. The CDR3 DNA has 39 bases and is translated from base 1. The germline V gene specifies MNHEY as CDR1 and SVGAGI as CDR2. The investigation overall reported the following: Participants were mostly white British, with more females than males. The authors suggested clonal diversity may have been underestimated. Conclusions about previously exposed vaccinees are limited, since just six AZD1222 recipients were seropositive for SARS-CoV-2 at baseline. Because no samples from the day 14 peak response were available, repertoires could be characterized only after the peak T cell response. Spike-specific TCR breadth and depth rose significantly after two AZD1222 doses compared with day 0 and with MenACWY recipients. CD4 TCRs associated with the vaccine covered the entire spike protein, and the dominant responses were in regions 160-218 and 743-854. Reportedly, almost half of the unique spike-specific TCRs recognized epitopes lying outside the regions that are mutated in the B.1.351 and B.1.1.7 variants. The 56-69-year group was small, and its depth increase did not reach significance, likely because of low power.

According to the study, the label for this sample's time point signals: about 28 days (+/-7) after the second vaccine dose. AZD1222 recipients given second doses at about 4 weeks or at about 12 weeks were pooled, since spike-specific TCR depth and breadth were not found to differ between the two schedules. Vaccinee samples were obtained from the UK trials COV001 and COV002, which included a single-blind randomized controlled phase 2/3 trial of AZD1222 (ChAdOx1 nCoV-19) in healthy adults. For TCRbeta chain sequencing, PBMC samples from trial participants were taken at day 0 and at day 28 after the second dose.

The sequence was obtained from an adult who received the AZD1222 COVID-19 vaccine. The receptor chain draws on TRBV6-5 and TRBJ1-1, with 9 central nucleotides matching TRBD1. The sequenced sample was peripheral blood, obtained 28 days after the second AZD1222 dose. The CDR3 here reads CASRQGAYTEAFF. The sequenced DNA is TGTGCCAGCAGACAGGGGGCCTACACGGAAGCTTTCTTT.